The 14 T cell receptor beta chains listed next were all sequenced from one sample in a study of cytomegalovirus exposure and HLA in healthy donors. Researchers ran the PCR with 60 Vbeta and 13 Jbeta primers. Profiled with immunoSEQ multiplex PCR; TCRdb holds only in-frame clones, not every one. The data hold some 120,000 clones, with roughly four fifths observed a single time. The sequencing input was PBMCs. The receptors stem from a woman between 40 and 55 years old in good health and CMV-seropositive.

This clone was found a few times. The CDR3 protein is CSVGTGVNEQFF. The CDR3 DNA sequence: TGCAGCGTGGGGACAGGGGTCAATGAGCAGTTCTTC. The V and J genes are TRBV29-1 and TRBJ2-1, with 10 nucleotides matching TRBD1. The germline CDR1 and CDR2 sequences are SQVTM and ANQGSEA. V gave up 6 bases and J gave up 6 bases; unmatched junction bases: 2. The CDR3 runs to 12 residues.

This clone was recorded a few times. DNA for the CDR3: TGTGCCTGGAGTAACGGGGGGAGCACAGATACGCAGTATTTT. Amino acids: CAWSNGGSTDTQYF. This chain connects TRBV30 to TRBJ2-3; 7 nucleotides match TRBD2. The CDR3 runs 14 residues. V was pared by 2 bases and J by 0 bases, with 2 bases of the junction left unmatched. Germline assignment: CDR1 GTSNPN and CDR2 SVGIG (reference sequence).

The chain uses TRBV4-3 and TRBJ2-7; TRBD2 might be the D (6 bases). Trimming removed 0 bases from V and 2 bases from J, with 14 bases in between. This CDR3 is built from 16 residues. The V gene's germline CDR1 is LGHNA and CDR2 YSLEER. The CDR3 loop reads CASSQEEGLSPYEQYF. The CDR3 bases are TGCGCCAGCAGCCAAGAGGAGGGCCTGAGCCCCTACGAGCAGTACTTC.

This clone has more than one count but fewer than ten. The rearrangement links TRBV30 to TRBJ1-4; D call uncertain. The germline V gene encodes CDR1 GTSNPN and CDR2 SVGIG (reference sequence). V was shortened by 3 bases and J by 8 bases, with 10 bases between the two germline ends. The CDR3 is 12 amino acids. In DNA, the CDR3 is TGTGCCTGGAGCACTTTAAAGGAAAAACTGTTTTTT. Amino acid sequence: CAWSTLKEKLFF.

This sequence joins TRBV19 and TRBJ1-2; D perhaps matches TRBD1 (6 bases). CDR1 is LNHDA and CDR2 is SQIVND in the germline V gene (reference sequence). Trimming took 5 bases from V and 4 from J, leaving 11 bases between them. The CDR3 sequence is 13 residues long. The CDR3 is CASSSLDSYGYTF. CDR3 in DNA: TGTGCCAGTAGTTCCCTGGACAGCTATGGCTACACCTTC. Together with reference TRBV19 and TRBJ1-2, the CDR3 gives the full variable domain: DGGITQSPKYLFRKEGQNVTLSCEQNLNHDAMYWYRQDPGQGLRLIYYSQIVNDFQKGDIAEGYSVSREKKESFPLTVTSAQKNPTAFYLCASSSLDSYGYTFGSGTRLTVV.

The chain recombines TRBV15 with TRBJ1-2, with D unresolved. The V gene's germline CDR1 is LNHNV and CDR2 YYDKDF (reference sequence). V lost 4 bases and J lost 5, with 5 bases in between. The CDR3 has 11 amino acids. This chain's CDR3 is CATSTQYGYTF. In DNA form, the CDR3 reads TGTGCCACCAGCACCCAATATGGCTACACCTTC.

The rearrangement links TRBV28 to TRBJ2-7, with D tentatively TRBD1 (5 bases). Trimming removed 2 bases at V and 3 bases at J, with 11 bases between. The CDR3 loop spans 14 amino acids. Germline values: CDR1 MDHEN, CDR2 SYDVKM. The DNA for the CDR3 is TGTGCCAGCAGTTTAAGGGGCGGAAACTACGAGCAGTACTTC. As protein: CASSLRGGNYEQYF.

The rearrangement links TRBV10-3 to TRBJ1-6, with a possible D match to TRBD1 (5 bases). V was shortened by 10 bases and J by 5 bases, with 18 bases between the two germline ends. Germline assignment: CDR1 ENHRY and CDR2 SYGVKD. CDR3 length: 15 amino acids. CDR3 coding DNA: TGTGCCACCCGGGTGGAGCAGGGCAATAATTCACCCCTCCACTTT. Encoded protein: CATRVEQGNNSPLHF.

The chain recombines TRBV4-1 with TRBJ2-1; TRBD2 is a possible D gene (5 bases). The CDR3 spans 12 residues. Trimming removed 1 base at V and 12 bases at J, with 10 bases between. In germline, CDR1 is MGHRA, CDR2 YSYEKL. The chain's CDR3 is CASSQAGSVQFF. The DNA of the CDR3 is TGCGCCAGCAGCCAAGCGGGTAGCGTGCAGTTCTTC.

This rearrangement joins TRBV6-1 to TRBJ2-1; 9 nucleotides line up with TRBD2. CDR1 is MNHNS and CDR2 is SASEGT in the germline V gene. V dropped 6 bases and J dropped 6; count of bases not matched to a gene: 9. The CDR3 length is 15 residues. The CDR3 region is CASSLIAGAINEQFF. The CDR3 DNA follows: TGTGCCAGCAGCCTTATAGCGGGGGCCATCAATGAGCAGTTCTTC.

The CDR3 region has the DNA TGTGCCAGCAGCTTACCGGGACAGCCTAATACGCAGTATTTT. It codes for CASSLPGQPNTQYF. The V call is TRBV5-4, the J call TRBJ2-3; 7 nucleotides align to TRBD1. Germline values: CDR1 SGHNT, CDR2 YYREEE (reference sequence). Trimming took 2 bases from V and 7 from J; bases not matched to a gene: 7. The CDR3 spans 14 residues.

The chain links TRBV5-4 to TRBJ2-2, with D perhaps TRBD1 (5 bases). Germline assignment: CDR1 SGHNT and CDR2 YYREEE (reference sequence). Trimming removed 0 bases at V and 2 bases at J, with 14 bases between. The CDR3 spans 17 residues. In DNA, the CDR3 is TGTGCCAGCAGCTTGGAATGGACACCCACTAACACCGGGGAGCTGTTTTTT. Residues: CASSLEWTPTNTGELFF. The full variable domain, in which reference TRBV5-4 and TRBJ2-2 provide the parts outside the CDR3, is ETGVTQSPTHLIKTRGQQVTLRCSSQSGHNTVSWYQQALGQGPQFIFQYYREEENGRGNFPPRFSGLQFPNYSSELNVNALELDDSALYLCASSLEWTPTNTGELFFGEGSRLTVL.

The chain carries TRBV7-9 and TRBJ1-1; D call uncertain. The V gene lost 5 bases and the J gene lost 0 bases, with 10 bases spanning the gap. CDR1 SEHNR and CDR2 FQNEAQ come from the germline V gene (reference sequence). The CDR3 has 14 amino acids. The CDR3 nucleotides are TGTGCCAGCAGCCCGGGAGGGTTGAACACTGAAGCTTTCTTT. This translates into CASSPGGLNTEAFF.

This chain joins TRBV7-9 and TRBJ1-1; TRBD1 is a possible D gene (5 bases). The germline V gene has CDR1 SEHNR and CDR2 FQNEAQ (reference sequence). V was trimmed by 5 bases and J by 7 bases, leaving 11 bases between them. The CDR3 extends over 12 amino acids. The CDR3 reads CASSGGTFEAFF. In DNA, the CDR3 is TGTGCCAGCAGCGGTGGGACTTTTGAAGCTTTCTTT.